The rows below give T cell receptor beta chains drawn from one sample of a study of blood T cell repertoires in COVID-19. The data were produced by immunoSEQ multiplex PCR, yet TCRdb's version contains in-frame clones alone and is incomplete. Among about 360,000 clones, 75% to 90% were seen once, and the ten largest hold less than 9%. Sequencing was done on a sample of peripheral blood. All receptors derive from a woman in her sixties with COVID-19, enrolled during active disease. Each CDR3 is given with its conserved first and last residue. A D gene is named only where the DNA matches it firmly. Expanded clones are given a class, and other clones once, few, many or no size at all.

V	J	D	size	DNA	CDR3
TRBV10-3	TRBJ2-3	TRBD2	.	TGTGCCATCAGTGGAGCGGGGGCCCCTCGGGGGGCGCAGTATTTT	CAISGAGAPRGAQYF
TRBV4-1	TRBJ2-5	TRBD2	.	TGCGCCAGCAGCCAGATCCGGGACTACGACGAGACCCAGTACTTC	CASSQIRDYDETQYF
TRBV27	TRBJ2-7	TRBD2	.	TGTGCCAGCAGTTTAATGATCCGTCCTAGCGGGGGGACCCCCTCTTACGAGCAGTACTTC	CASSLMIRPSGGTPSYEQYF
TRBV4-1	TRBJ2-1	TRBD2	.	TGCGCCAGCAGCCAAGGTTTAGCGGGGGGCAATGAGCAGTTCTTC	CASSQGLAGGNEQFF
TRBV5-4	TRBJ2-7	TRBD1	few	TGTGCCAGCAGCCCTGGACAGGACTCTTCCTACGAGCAGTACTTC	CASSPGQDSSYEQYF
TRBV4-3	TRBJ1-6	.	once	TGCGCCAGCAGCCAAGATCAGGTGTCCTATAATTCACCCCTCCACTTT	CASSQDQVSYNSPLHF
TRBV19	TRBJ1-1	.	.	TGTGCCAGTAGTATTTCGAGGACGGGGACTGAAGCTTTCTTT	CASSISRTGTEAFF
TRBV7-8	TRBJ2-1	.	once	TGTGCCAGCAGTCGACGAGAGGGTGAGCAGTTCTTC	CASSRREGEQFF
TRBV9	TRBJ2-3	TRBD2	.	TGTGCCAGCAGCGTAGCGGGGCGGGGGGGCACAGATACGCAGTATTTT	CASSVAGRGGTDTQYF
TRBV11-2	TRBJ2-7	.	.	TGTGCCAGCAGCTCCGGTCCCTACGAGCAGTACTTC	CASSSGPYEQYF
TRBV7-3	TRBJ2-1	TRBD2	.	TGTGCCAGCAGCTTAGGGAGCGGGGGGGCCTACAATGAGCAGTTCTTC	CASSLGSGGAYNEQFF
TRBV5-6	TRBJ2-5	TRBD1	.	TGTGCCAGCAGCATCGGGACAGGGGAAGGCCAGTACTTC	CASSIGTGEGQYF
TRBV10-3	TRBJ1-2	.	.	TGTGCCATCAGTGAGTCGTGGAGGGGTGATGGCTACACCTTC	CAISESWRGDGYTF
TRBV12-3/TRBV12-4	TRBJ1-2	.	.	TGTGCCGGGAAGGACAACATATACTATGGCTACACCTTC	CAGKDNIYYGYTF
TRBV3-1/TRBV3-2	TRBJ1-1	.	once	TGTGCCAGCAGCCTATCTCCCGGACAGAACACTGAAGCTTTCTTT	CASSLSPGQNTEAFF
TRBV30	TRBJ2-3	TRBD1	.	TGTGCCTGGGGGACAGGGGACACAGATACGCAGTATTTT	CAWGTGDTDTQYF
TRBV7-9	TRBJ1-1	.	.	TGTGCCAGCAGCTACACAGGGCGCACTGAAGCTTTCTTT	CASSYTGRTEAFF
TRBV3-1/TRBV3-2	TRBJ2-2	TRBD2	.	TGTGCCAGCAGCCAAGGGATTCTAGCGGGGTTTGGCACCGGGGAGCTGTTTTTT	CASSQGILAGFGTGELFF
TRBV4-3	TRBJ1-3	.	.	TGCGCCAGCAGCCAAGATTGGCGGGGGCTAGGCGGAAACACCATATATTTT	CASSQDWRGLGGNTIYF
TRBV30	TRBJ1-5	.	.	TGTGCCTGGAGCAGGGATAGAAATCAGCCCCAGCATTTT	CAWSRDRNQPQHF
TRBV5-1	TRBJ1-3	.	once	TGCGCCAGCAGCTTAGCGGACCCTGGAAACACCATATATTTT	CASSLADPGNTIYF
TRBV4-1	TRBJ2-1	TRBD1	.	TGCGCCAGCAGCCAGCCGGGACAGGGTATGGGTGAGCAGTTCTTC	CASSQPGQGMGEQFF
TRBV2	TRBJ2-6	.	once	TGTGCCAGCAGTGTCCCAGGGTATGTCTCTGGGGCCAACGTCCTGACTTTC	CASSVPGYVSGANVLTF
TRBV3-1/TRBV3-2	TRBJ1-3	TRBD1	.	TGTGCCAGCAGCCTCCAGATGCAGGGGGCGCGAGGAAACACCATATATTTT	CASSLQMQGARGNTIYF
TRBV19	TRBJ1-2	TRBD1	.	TGTGCCAGTAGTTTCGACAGGGGATCCTATGGCTACACCTTC	CASSFDRGSYGYTF
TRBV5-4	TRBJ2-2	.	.	TGTGCCAGCAGACGCGCCGGACAGAAGAACACCGGGGAGCTGTTTTTT	CASRRAGQKNTGELFF
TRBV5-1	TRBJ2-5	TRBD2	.	TGCGCCAGCAGTGACGGGAGGGAAGAGACCCAGTACTTC	CASSDGREETQYF
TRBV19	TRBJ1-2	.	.	TGTGCCAGTAGTATAGATCTACTCGATGGCTACACCTTC	CASSIDLLDGYTF
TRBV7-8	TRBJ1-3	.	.	TGTGCCAGCAGCTTAGCGTTGGAGGGTATCGGAAACACCATATATTTT	CASSLALEGIGNTIYF
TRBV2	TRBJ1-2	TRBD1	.	TGTGCCAGCAGTGCGGAGGGGGCGAGCTATGGCTACACCTTC	CASSAEGASYGYTF
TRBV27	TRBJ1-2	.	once	TGTGCCAGCAGTTTGGGAGGGGCCTATGGCTACACCTTC	CASSLGGAYGYTF
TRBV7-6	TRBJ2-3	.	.	TGTGCCAGCAGCTTCCGGGGTTCGACAGATACGCAGTATTTT	CASSFRGSTDTQYF
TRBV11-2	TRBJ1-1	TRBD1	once	TGTGCCAGCAGTTTCCAAAGGGACAGGGTCGTAAGGGCTTTCTTT	CASSFQRDRVVRAFF
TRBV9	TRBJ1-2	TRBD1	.	TGTGCCAGCAGCCCGAGCGGGGGACAGGGTGACTATGGCTACACCTTC	CASSPSGGQGDYGYTF
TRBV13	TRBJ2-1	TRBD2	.	TGTGCCAGCAGCTTAGAACTAGCGGGACCCAATGAGCAGTTCTTC	CASSLELAGPNEQFF
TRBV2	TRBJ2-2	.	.	TGTGCCAGTTCCGTGCGAGGCACCGGGGAGCTGTTTTTT	CASSVRGTGELFF
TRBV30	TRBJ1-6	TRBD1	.	TGTGCCTGGGAAGAACAGGGGGCGTACTATAATTCACCCCTCCACTTT	CAWEEQGAYYNSPLHF
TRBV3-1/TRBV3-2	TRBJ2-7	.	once	TGTGCCAGCAGCCCCAAGGGGGGAGCGGGGTACGAGCAGTACTTC	CASSPKGGAGYEQYF
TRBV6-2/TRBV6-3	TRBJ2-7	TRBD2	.	TGTGCCAGCAGTTGGACTAGCGGGGCGGTTTACGAGCAGTACTTC	CASSWTSGAVYEQYF
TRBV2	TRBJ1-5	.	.	TGTGCCAGCAGTCCGGGACAAAACGGCCCCCAGCATTTT	CASSPGQNGPQHF
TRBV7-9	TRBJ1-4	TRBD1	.	TGTGCCAGCAGCATCTATCAGAACAGGGGGCGAAGGGAAAAACTGTTTTTT	CASSIYQNRGRREKLFF
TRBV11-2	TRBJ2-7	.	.	TGTGCCAGCAGCCCAACTGCCGTCGGGGGTTCTAGGGTGGACGAGCAGTACTTC	CASSPTAVGGSRVDEQYF
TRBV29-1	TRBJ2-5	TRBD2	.	TGCAGCGTTGGGAGCGGGGGGGCCAGAGAGACCCAGTACTTC	CSVGSGGARETQYF
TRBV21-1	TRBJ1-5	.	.	TGTGCCAGCAGCAAAGTCGGCGGCGGATACGATCAGCCCCAGCATTTT	CASSKVGGGYDQPQHF
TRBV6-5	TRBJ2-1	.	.	TGTGCCAGCAGTTACTCGATTTGGGGGCAAAACAATGAGCAGTTCTTC	CASSYSIWGQNNEQFF
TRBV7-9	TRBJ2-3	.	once	TGTGCCAGCAACTTAAACAGGGATTTACCGGGGCCAGATACGCAGTATTTT	CASNLNRDLPGPDTQYF
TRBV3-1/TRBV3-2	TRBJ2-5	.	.	TGTGCCAGCAGCCAAGATCGACAGGAAGAGACCCAGTACTTC	CASSQDRQEETQYF